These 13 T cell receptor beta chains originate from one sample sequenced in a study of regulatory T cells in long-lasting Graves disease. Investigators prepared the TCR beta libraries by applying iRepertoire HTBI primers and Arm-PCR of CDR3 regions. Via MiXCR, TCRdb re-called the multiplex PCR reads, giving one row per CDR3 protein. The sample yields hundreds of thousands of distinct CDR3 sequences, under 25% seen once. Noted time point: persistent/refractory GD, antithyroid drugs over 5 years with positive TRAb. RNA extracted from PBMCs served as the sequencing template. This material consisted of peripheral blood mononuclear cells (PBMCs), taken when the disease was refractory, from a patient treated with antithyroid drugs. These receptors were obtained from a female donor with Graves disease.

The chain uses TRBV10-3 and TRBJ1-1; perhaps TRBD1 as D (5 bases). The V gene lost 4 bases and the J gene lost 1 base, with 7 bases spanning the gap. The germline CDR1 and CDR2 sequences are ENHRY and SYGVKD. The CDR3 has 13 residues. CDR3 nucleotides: TGTGCCATCAGTGGGGACGGGAACACTGAAGCTTTCTTT. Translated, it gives CAISGDGNTEAFF.

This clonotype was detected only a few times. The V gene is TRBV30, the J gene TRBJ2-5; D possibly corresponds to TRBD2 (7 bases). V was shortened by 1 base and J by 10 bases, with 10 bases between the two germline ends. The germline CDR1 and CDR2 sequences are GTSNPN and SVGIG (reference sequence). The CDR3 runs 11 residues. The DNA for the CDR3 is TGTGCCTGGAGTGGGGAGGGGGACCAGTACTTC. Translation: CAWSGEGDQYF.

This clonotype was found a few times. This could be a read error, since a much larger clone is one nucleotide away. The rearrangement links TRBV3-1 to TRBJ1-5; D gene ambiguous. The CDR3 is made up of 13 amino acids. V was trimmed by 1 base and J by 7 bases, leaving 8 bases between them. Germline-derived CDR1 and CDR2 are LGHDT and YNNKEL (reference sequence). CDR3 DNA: TGTGCCAGCAGCCAAGGCCCACACCAGCCCCAGCATTTT. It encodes CASSQGPHQPQHF.

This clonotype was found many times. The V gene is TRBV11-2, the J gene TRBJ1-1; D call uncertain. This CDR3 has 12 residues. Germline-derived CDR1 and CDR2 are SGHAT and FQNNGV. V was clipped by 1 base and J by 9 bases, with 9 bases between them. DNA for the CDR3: TGTGCCAGCAGCTTAGCGGGCGTACAAGCTTTCTTT. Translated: CASSLAGVQAFF.

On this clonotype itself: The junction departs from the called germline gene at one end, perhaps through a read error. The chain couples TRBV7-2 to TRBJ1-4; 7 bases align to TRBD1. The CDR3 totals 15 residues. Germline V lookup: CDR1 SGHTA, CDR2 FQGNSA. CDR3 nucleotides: TGTGCCACCAGCAACCACAGGGGATCGAGTGAAAAACTGTTTTTT. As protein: CATSNHRGSSEKLFF.

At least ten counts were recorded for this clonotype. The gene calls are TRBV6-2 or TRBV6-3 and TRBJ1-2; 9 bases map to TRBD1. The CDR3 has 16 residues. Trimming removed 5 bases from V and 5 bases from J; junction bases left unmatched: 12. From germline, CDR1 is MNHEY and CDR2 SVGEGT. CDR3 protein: CASSEVETGGAYGYTF. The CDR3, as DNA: TGTGCCAGCAGTGAAGTTGAAACAGGGGGCGCATATGGCTACACCTTC.

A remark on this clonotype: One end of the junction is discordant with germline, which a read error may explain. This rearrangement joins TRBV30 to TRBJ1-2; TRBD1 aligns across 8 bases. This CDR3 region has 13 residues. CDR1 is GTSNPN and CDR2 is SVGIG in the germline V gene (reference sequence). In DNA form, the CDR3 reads TGTGCCTGGAGCAGGGGGCAGGGCTATGGCCACACCTTC. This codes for CAWSRGQGYGHTF.

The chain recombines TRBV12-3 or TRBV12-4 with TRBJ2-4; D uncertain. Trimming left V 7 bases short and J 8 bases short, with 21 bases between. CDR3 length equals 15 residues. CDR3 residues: CASTLSSTSGDIQYF. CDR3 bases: TGTGCCAGCACCCTGAGCTCGACCAGTGGAGACATTCAGTACTTC.

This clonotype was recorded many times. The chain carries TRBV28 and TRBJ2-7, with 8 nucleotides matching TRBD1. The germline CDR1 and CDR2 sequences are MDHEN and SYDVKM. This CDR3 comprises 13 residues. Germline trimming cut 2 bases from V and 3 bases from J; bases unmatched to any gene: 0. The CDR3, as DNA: TGTGCCAGCAGTTTAGACAGGGGCTACGAGCAGTACTTC. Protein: CASSLDRGYEQYF.

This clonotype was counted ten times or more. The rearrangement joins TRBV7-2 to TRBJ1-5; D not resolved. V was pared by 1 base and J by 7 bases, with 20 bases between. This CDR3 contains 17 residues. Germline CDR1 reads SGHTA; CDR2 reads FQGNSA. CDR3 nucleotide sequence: TGTGCCAGCAGCTTAGGAGTCACCTCCCGAGTGGGGCAGCCCCAGCATTTT. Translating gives CASSLGVTSRVGQPQHF.

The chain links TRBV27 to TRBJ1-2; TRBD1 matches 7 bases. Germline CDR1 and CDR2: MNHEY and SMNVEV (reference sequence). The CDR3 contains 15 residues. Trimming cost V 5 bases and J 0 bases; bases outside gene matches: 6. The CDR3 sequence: CASSHGTAPNYGYTF. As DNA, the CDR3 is TGTGCCAGCAGTCACGGGACAGCTCCTAACTATGGCTACACCTTC.

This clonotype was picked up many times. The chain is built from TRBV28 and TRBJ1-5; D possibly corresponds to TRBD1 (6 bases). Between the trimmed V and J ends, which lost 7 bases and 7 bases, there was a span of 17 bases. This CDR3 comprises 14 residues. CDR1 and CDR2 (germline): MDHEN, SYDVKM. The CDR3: CASTETGGAQPQHF. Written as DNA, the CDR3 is TGTGCCAGCACCGAGACAGGTGGGGCCCAGCCCCAGCATTTT.

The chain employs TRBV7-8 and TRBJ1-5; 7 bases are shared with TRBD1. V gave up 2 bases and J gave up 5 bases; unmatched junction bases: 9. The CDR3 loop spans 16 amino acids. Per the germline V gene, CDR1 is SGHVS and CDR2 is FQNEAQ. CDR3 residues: CASSLTLPTGHQPQHF. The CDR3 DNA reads TGTGCCAGCAGCTTAACACTACCGACAGGGCATCAGCCCCAGCATTTT.